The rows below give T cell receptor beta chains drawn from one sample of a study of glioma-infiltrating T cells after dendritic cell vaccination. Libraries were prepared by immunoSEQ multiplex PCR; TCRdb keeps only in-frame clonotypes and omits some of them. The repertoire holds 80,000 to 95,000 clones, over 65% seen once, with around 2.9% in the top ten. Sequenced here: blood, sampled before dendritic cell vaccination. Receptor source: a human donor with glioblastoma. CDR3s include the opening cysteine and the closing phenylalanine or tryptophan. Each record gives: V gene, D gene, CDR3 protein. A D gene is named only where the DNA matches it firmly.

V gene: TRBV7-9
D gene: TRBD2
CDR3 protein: CASSLTSGARKTGELFF

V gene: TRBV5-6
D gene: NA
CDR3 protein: CASSLFTWGSQPYF

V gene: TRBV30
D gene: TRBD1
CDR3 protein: CAWSPSGTGFREQYF

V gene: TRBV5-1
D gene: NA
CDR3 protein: CASSLDQGDGQPQHF

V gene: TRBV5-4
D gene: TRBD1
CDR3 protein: CASSATGRQYGYTF

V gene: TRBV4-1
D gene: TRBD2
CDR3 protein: CASSQEPLALYNEQFF

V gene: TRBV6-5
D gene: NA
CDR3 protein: CASSLNRDINQPQHF

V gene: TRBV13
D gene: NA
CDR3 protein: CASRPSGVWYSPLHF

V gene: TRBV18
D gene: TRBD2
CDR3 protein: CASSPTGTSGRGSYNEQFF

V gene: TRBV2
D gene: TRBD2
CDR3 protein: CASRLAGLTDTQYF

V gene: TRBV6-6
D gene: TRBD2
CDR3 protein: CASSFPGTSRDTQYF

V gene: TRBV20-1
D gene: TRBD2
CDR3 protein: CSPRGGDEQYF

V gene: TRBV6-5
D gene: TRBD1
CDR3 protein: CASSRGQSNQPQHF

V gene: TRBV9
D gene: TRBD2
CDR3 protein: CASSVVSGSLTNTQYF

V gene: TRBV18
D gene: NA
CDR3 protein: CASSPAAGAVDEQYF

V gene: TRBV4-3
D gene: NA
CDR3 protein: CASSPSGGVGYNEQFF

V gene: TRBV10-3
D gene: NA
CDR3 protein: CATTDGWEEENF

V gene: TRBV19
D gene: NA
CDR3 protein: CASSIGPGVGYEQYF

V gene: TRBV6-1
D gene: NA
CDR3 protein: CASTFERGNYGYTF

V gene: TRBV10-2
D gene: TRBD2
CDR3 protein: CASSWTSGSTDTQYF

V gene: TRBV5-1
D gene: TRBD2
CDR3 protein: CASSGGGVETQYF

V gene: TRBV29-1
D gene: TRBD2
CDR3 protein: CSVERESGNEQFF

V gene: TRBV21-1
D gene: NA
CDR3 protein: CASSWRIGYEQYF

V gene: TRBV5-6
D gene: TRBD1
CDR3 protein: CASSSRGFFYGYTF

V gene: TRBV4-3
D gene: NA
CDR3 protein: CASSQAESGNTIYF

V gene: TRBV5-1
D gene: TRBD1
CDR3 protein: CASSQGGMDGYTF

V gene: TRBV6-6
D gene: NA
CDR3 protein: CASSYLTDAFF

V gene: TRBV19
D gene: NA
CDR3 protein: CASSIDAGDGGEQFF

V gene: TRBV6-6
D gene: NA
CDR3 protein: CASSYSSEKLFF

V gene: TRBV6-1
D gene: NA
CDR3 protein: CASSAAGLNSPLHF

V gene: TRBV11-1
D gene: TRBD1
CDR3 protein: CASSQTGTGDTQYF

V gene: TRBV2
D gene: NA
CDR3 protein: CASSPGGGGGTDTQYF

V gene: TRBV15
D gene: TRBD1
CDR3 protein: CATSSPRQGEDGYTF